A single sample is the source of the 21 T cell receptor beta chains below, sequenced in a study of PD-1 blockade in classical Hodgkin lymphoma. TCRdb keeps only in-frame clones here, not all; method: immunoSEQ multiplex PCR. This sample has tens of thousands of clones, with 90% found just once. Documented time point: newly diagnosed, previously untreated cHL patient sample. Magnetic negative selection served to purify CD4+ T cells out of PBMCs that had been thawed. Material: CD4+ T cells from blood. Receptors were obtained from a human donor with classical Hodgkin lymphoma.

The chain links TRBV5-6 to TRBJ1-5, with D unclear. The V end lost 1 base, the J end lost 2 bases, and 13 bases lay between the germline ends. CDR1 is SGHDT and CDR2 is YYEEEE in the germline V gene. This CDR3 is built from 16 residues. The CDR3 loop reads CASSLLTENGNQPQHF. The DNA for the CDR3 is TGTGCCAGCAGCTTGCTAACGGAGAACGGCAATCAGCCCCAGCATTTT. The full variable domain, rest sourced from reference TRBV5-6 and TRBJ1-5, is DAGVTQSPTHLIKTRGQQVTLRCSPKSGHDTVSWYQQALGQGPQFIFQYYEEEERQRGNFPDRFSGHQFPNYSSELNVNALLLGDSALYLCASSLLTENGNQPQHFGDGTRLSIL.

V and J are TRBV5-6 and TRBJ1-1; the match to TRBD1 covers 8 bases. CDR1 is SGHDT, CDR2 YYEEEE, per germline. The ends lost 2 bases at V and 4 bases at J; junction bases unmatched: 7. This CDR3 spans 15 amino acids. The CDR3 protein is CASSFPNRGSTEAFF. The CDR3 nucleotides are TGTGCCAGCAGCTTCCCGAACAGGGGGAGCACTGAAGCTTTCTTT.

The V and J genes are TRBV2 and TRBJ1-1; D unresolved. Germline CDR1 and CDR2: SNHLY and FYNNEI. CDR3 length: 13 residues. The ends were cut back, 1 base at V and 6 bases at J, with 9 bases in the middle. CDR3 DNA: TGTGCCAGCAGTGAAGAGAAACCGTCTGAAGCTTTCTTT. Protein sequence: CASSEEKPSEAFF.

The rearrangement links TRBV5-1 to TRBJ2-3; either TRBD1 or TRBD2 may supply D (5 bases each). Trimming cost V 1 base and J 6 bases, with 12 bases left between them. The CDR3 contains 14 residues. Germline CDR1 and CDR2: SGHRS and YFSETQ. For the CDR3, the DNA is TGCGCCAGCAGCTTGCTGGGGCCTAGCGATACGCAGTATTTT. It translates to CASSLLGPSDTQYF.

This rearrangement joins TRBV5-5 to TRBJ2-6; D is undetermined. Germline V gene data show CDR1 as SGHKS and CDR2 as YYEKEE (reference sequence). V was pared by 0 bases and J by 3 bases, with 7 bases between. The CDR3 runs 15 residues. The CDR3 sequence is CASSLGGNGANVLTF. The CDR3 nucleotides are TGTGCCAGCAGCTTGGGGGGAAATGGGGCCAACGTCCTGACTTTC.

The chain carries TRBV21-1 and TRBJ2-7; the table's D call, TRBD1, was not checked against the DNA. TRBV21-1 is deemed a pseudogene. There are 15 residues in the CDR3. CDR3 coding DNA: TGTGCCAGCAGCTGTACAGTCGCTGATAGCTACGAGCAGTACTTC. This gives the protein CASSCTVADSYEQYF.

The chain uses TRBV4-1 and TRBJ2-4; TRBD1 might be the D (6 bases). V gave up 4 bases and J gave up 1 base, with 17 bases separating them. There are 17 residues in the CDR3. The germline gives CDR1 MGHRA, CDR2 YSYEKL. CDR3 amino acids: CASSPSWGQAAKNIQYF. Here the CDR3 DNA reads TGCGCCAGCAGCCCCTCTTGGGGGCAGGCGGCCAAAAACATTCAGTACTTC.

The rearrangement uses TRBV5-1 and TRBJ1-4, with 7 bases matching TRBD1. The CDR3 sequence is 15 residues long. V shed 2 bases, J shed 7 bases, and the junction held 8 bases outside the gene matches. Germline CDR1 SGHRS, CDR2 YFSETQ. The CDR3 nucleotides are TGCGCCAGCAGCTTCTTACAGGGGAGCGGTGAAAAACTGTTTTTT. Encoded protein: CASSFLQGSGEKLFF.

This rearrangement joins TRBV28 to TRBJ2-4, with D perhaps TRBD1 (7 bases). Trimming shortened V by 6 bases and J by 3 bases, and 21 bases separated the two germline ends. The V gene's germline CDR1 is MDHEN and CDR2 SYDVKM. This CDR3 has 17 residues. The chain's CDR3 is CASSPPGGGFGKNIQYF. The CDR3 DNA reads TGTGCCAGCAGCCCTCCAGGGGGAGGATTCGGCAAAAACATTCAGTACTTC. Based on the CDR3 plus reference TRBV28 and TRBJ2-4, the full variable domain is DVKVTQSSRYLVKRTGEKVFLECVQDMDHENMFWYRQDPGLGLRLIYFSYDVKMKEKGDIPEGYSVSREKKERFSLILESASTNQTSMYLCASSPPGGGFGKNIQYFGAGTRLSVL.

This sequence joins TRBV5-1 and TRBJ1-5, with 7 bases matching TRBD1. V gave up 0 bases and J gave up 0 bases; unmatched junction bases: 9. The CDR3 runs to 18 residues. Germline V lookup: CDR1 SGHRS, CDR2 YFSETQ. CDR3 protein: CASSLDRGGPYSNQPQHF. DNA of the CDR3: TGCGCCAGCAGCTTGGACAGGGGTGGGCCTTATAGCAATCAGCCCCAGCATTTT.

The V call is TRBV21-1, the J call TRBJ2-2; the table's D call, TRBD2, has no DNA check behind it. TRBV21-1 is an annotated pseudogene. The CDR3 loop spans 18 amino acids. The DNA for the CDR3 is TGTGCCAGCAAGCAAAAATTAGTGGACTCCATGAACACCGGGGAGCTGTTTTTT. This translates into CASKQKLVDSMNTGELFF.

The V and J genes are TRBV9 and TRBJ2-3; tentative D call: TRBD1 (6 bases). CDR3 size: 13 residues. CDR1 is SGDLS and CDR2 is YYNGEE in the germline V gene. V dropped 3 bases and J dropped 7 bases, with 12 bases sitting between them. CDR3 amino acids: CASSAWTANTQYF. In DNA, the CDR3 is TGTGCCAGCAGCGCGTGGACAGCTAATACGCAGTATTTT. Filled out from reference TRBV9 and TRBJ2-3, the complete variable domain reads DSGVTQTPKHLITATGQRVTLRCSPRSGDLSVYWYQQSLDQGLQFLIQYYNGEERAKGNILERFSAQQFPDLHSELNLSSLELGDSALYFCASSAWTANTQYFGPGTRLTVL.

This clone was seen just once. This chain links TRBV30 with TRBJ1-1; 7 nucleotides match TRBD1. J lost 1 base, V lost 5 bases, and 10 bases had no gene match. Germline V gene sequence: CDR1 GTSNPN, CDR2 SVGIG (reference sequence). The CDR3 sequence is 15 residues long. The CDR3 nucleotides are TGTGCCTGGGGCAAAGGGGGACAGAAGAACACTGAAGCTTTCTTT. The encoded protein is CAWGKGGQKNTEAFF.

This chain links TRBV10-2 with TRBJ2-7; tentatively, D is TRBD1 (5 bases). CDR1 and CDR2 from the germline V gene are WSHSY and SAAADI. The CDR3 loop spans 12 amino acids. V shed 8 bases and J shed 3 bases, with 11 bases lying between them. The CDR3 nucleotides read TGCGCCAGCTGGCAGGGAAACTACGAGCAGTACTTC. Translated: CASWQGNYEQYF.

The V gene is TRBV14, the J gene TRBJ1-2; D is ambiguous. This CDR3 spans 14 amino acids. Trimming pared 1 base from V and 4 bases from J, leaving 10 bases between. CDR1 and CDR2 from the germline V gene are SGHDN and FVKESK. In nucleotides, the CDR3 is TGTGCCAGCAGCCAAGGGGCAGCTTTCTATGGCTACACCTTC. This sequence encodes CASSQGAAFYGYTF.

The V call is TRBV2, the J call TRBJ2-7, with D possibly being TRBD2 (7 bases). The germline V gene encodes CDR1 SNHLY and CDR2 FYNNEI. There are 15 residues in the CDR3. V shed 3 bases and J shed 2 bases, with 14 bases lying between them. The DNA of the CDR3 is TGTGCCAGCAGTGACGGGGGGCCTCGGGCCTACGAGCAGTACTTC. Translating gives CASSDGGPRAYEQYF.

The chain carries TRBV5-1 and TRBJ2-7, with 7 positions matching TRBD2. With V trimmed by 2 bases and J by 5 bases, 7 bases remained unmatched. This CDR3 spans 14 amino acids. Germline V lookup: CDR1 SGHRS, CDR2 YFSETQ. The CDR3 spells CASSLRGLKDEQYF. CDR3 DNA: TGCGCCAGCAGCTTAAGGGGACTAAAAGACGAGCAGTACTTC.

The chain employs TRBV9 and TRBJ2-1; perhaps TRBD2 as D (6 bases). Germline V gene lookup returns CDR1 SGDLS and CDR2 YYNGEE. With 3 bases removed from V and 9 bases from J, the gap between germline ends came to 16 bases. This CDR3 is 14 amino acids long. The CDR3 is CASSADPLGGEQFF. For the CDR3, the DNA is TGTGCCAGCAGCGCGGACCCGCTGGGGGGTGAGCAGTTCTTC.

This clone was seen a single time. The chain joins TRBV5-6 to TRBJ2-1; 9 positions match TRBD1. CDR1 is SGHDT, CDR2 YYEEEE, per germline. V lost 2 bases to trimming and J lost 3 bases; unmatched junction nucleotides: 3. The CDR3 runs 15 residues. The DNA for the CDR3 is TGTGCCAGCAGCTTCCGACAGGGGGGCTACAATGAGCAGTTCTTC. This codes for CASSFRQGGYNEQFF.

The genes are TRBV11-2 and TRBJ1-3, with a weak D call TRBD1 (5 bases). This CDR3 region has 14 residues. The V end was cut by 5 bases, the J end by 4 bases, with 12 bases between. In germline, CDR1 is SGHAT, CDR2 FQNNGV. The CDR3 region has the DNA TGTGCCAGCAGCCGGGGGGTGCAAGGAAACACCATATATTTT. Residues: CASSRGVQGNTIYF.

The rearrangement joins TRBV19 to TRBJ1-2, with D hard to call. Germline V gene data show CDR1 as LNHDA and CDR2 as SQIVND (reference sequence). Trimming cost V 3 bases and J 7 bases, with 12 bases left between them. This CDR3 comprises 13 residues. This CDR3 is CASSMDVGGGYTF. As DNA, the CDR3 is TGTGCCAGTAGTATGGATGTTGGAGGTGGCTACACCTTC.